Shown below are 7 T cell receptor beta chains from a single sample sequenced in a study of shared clonotypes between healthy human individuals. TCRdb's table, derived via immunoSEQ multiplex PCR, lists solely in-frame clones and lacks some. Among around 750,000 clones listed, around 67% were seen once. The source material was memory CD4+ T cells sorted from blood. Subset defined: CD45RA-negative fraction. All receptors derive from a woman aged 30 to 39 in good health.

The chain is built from TRBV11-2 and TRBJ1-3, with unresolved D. CDR1 is SGHAT, CDR2 FQNNGV, per germline. V was trimmed by 2 bases and J by 0 bases, leaving 11 bases between them. The CDR3 length is 16 residues. CDR3 residues: CASSLYGVNSGNTIYF. For the CDR3, the DNA is TGTGCCAGCAGCTTATATGGGGTTAACTCTGGAAACACCATATATTTT.

The sample holds one count of this clone. The chain has TRBV5-1 and TRBJ1-2; possible D gene TRBD1, 5 bases. Trimming stripped 4 bases from V and 2 bases from J, with 12 bases between. Germline CDR1 reads SGHRS; CDR2 reads YFSETQ. CDR3 length: 14 amino acids. This chain's CDR3 is CASSGGDGNYGYTF. CDR3 sequence (DNA): TGCGCCAGCAGCGGCGGGGACGGGAACTATGGCTACACCTTC.

The rearrangement joins TRBV21-1 to TRBJ2-7. TRBV21-1 is marked as a pseudogene. This CDR3 has 15 amino acids. DNA for the CDR3: TGTGCCAGCAGCAAAACTGGCTGGCGTGCCTACGAGCAGTACTTC. The encoded protein is CASSKTGWRAYEQYF.

This clone was seen only a few times. The V gene is TRBV5-6, the J gene TRBJ1-2; 9 nucleotides align to TRBD1. There are 15 residues in the CDR3. The germline V gene encodes CDR1 SGHDT and CDR2 YYEEEE. Trimming took 3 bases from V and 4 from J; bases not matched to a gene: 7. CDR3 in DNA: TGTGCCAGCAGCTACCGGGACAGGGACCTCTATGGCTACACCTTC. Translating gives CASSYRDRDLYGYTF.

CDR3 nucleotides: TGCGCCAGCAGCTTGGCCGGGACAGCGAACACCGGGGAGCTGTTTTTT. Amino acid sequence: CASSLAGTANTGELFF. The chain carries TRBV5-1 and TRBJ2-2; TRBD1 matches 7 bases. Germline assignment: CDR1 SGHRS and CDR2 YFSETQ. The ends lost 0 bases at V and 0 bases at J; junction bases unmatched: 2. The CDR3 totals 16 residues.

This clone was observed a few times. V gene TRBV7-2 combines with J gene TRBJ2-3, with 7 bases identical to TRBD2. Germline V lookup: CDR1 SGHTA, CDR2 FQGNSA. The trim removed 6 bases at V and 2 bases at J, leaving 8 bases unmatched. The CDR3 length is 15 residues. CDR3 bases: TGTGCCAGCAGTGGCGGGAGTCCGGTCACAGATACGCAGTATTTT. Its translation: CASSGGSPVTDTQYF.

This clone was detected ten times or more. V gene TRBV11-2 combines with J gene TRBJ2-7, with TRBD1 identical over 9 bases. This CDR3 has 16 residues. V lost 4 bases and J lost 5; bases outside the gene matches: 12. Germline CDR1 SGHAT, CDR2 FQNNGV. The CDR3 DNA is TGTGCCAGCAGCTCGACACCCCGGGACAGGGTGAACGAGCAGTACTTC. This sequence encodes CASSSTPRDRVNEQYF. The full variable domain, its missing parts supplied by reference TRBV11-2 and TRBJ2-7, is EAGVAQSPRYKIIEKRQSVAFWCNPISGHATLYWYQQILGQGPKLLIQFQNNGVVDDSQLPKDRFSAERLKGVDSTLKIQPAKLEDSAVYLCASSSTPRDRVNEQYFGPGTRLTVT.